These T cell receptor beta chains were read from a single sample in a study of naive and memory T cell subsets. TCRdb reprocessed the UMI-ligation and nested PCR reads via MiXCR and lists one record per CDR3 protein. This table holds about 90,000 distinct CDR3 sequences, about 11% found once. Sequenced material: naive CD4+ T cells from blood. These receptors were taken from a human donor in good health. Both conserved end residues are part of each CDR3. The D gene is left open where the match is weak. Not every row has a clone size; where given, it reads once, few, many or a size class.

v_call	d_call	j_call	clone_size	cdr3_aa	cdr3_nt
TRBV29-1	NA	TRBJ1-1	many	CSVRDGVEAFF	TGCAGCGTTAGGGACGGCGTTGAAGCTTTCTTT
TRBV25-1	TRBD1	TRBJ2-1	few	CASSEYRGTALYNEQFF	TGTGCCAGCAGTGAGTATAGAGGGACAGCCCTCTACAATGAGCAGTTCTTC
TRBV29-1	NA	TRBJ2-3	many	CSVDRTAVGSTQYF	TGCAGCGTTGATCGGACGGCGGTCGGGAGTACGCAGTATTTT
TRBV23-1	TRBD1	TRBJ1-1	few	CASPRRQGASEAFF	TGCGCCAGCCCGAGGAGGCAGGGGGCCTCTGAAGCTTTCTTT
TRBV30	TRBD2	TRBJ2-7	NA	CAWTRMGLAGGSEQYF	TGTGCCTGGACTAGGATGGGACTAGCGGGAGGTAGCGAGCAGTACTTC
TRBV12-3/TRBV12-4	NA	TRBJ2-3	NA	CASIAGKGPKGLSTDTQYF	TGTGCCAGCATCGCAGGCAAGGGGCCGAAGGGGCTTAGCACAGATACGCAGTATTTT
TRBV13	NA	TRBJ1-5	NA	CASSAGTANQPQHF	TGTGCCAGCAGCGCAGGGACCGCGAATCAGCCCCAGCATTTT
TRBV20-1	TRBD1	TRBJ1-2	few	CSATRGRDGYTF	TGCAGTGCCACCAGGGGGCGGGATGGCTACACCTTC
TRBV10-3	NA	TRBJ2-3	many	CAISDHSSYLADTQYF	TGTGCCATCAGTGACCACAGCAGTTACCTGGCAGATACGCAGTATTTT
TRBV5-1	NA	TRBJ2-4	NA	CASSTYSGGQNIQYF	TGCGCCAGCAGCACCTATAGCGGTGGTCAAAACATTCAGTACTTC
TRBV7-2	TRBD2	TRBJ2-7	few	CASSSSGSTYEQYF	TGTGCCAGCAGCTCCAGCGGGAGCACCTACGAGCAGTACTTC
TRBV27	NA	TRBJ1-6	many	CASSPLPYSPLHF	TGTGCCAGCAGTCCCCTACCGTATTCACCCCTCCACTTT
TRBV5-1	NA	TRBJ2-7	NA	CASSSEPGVPGVGQYF	TGCGCCAGCAGCTCGGAGCCAGGCGTCCCTGGAGTGGGCCAGTACTTC
TRBV6-1	NA	TRBJ2-2	many	CASSERKTGELFF	TGTGCCAGCAGTGAAAGGAAGACCGGGGAGCTGTTTTTT
TRBV7-2	TRBD2	TRBJ2-1	many	CASSFGGGNSYNEQFF	TGTGCCAGCAGCTTTGGCGGGGGAAACTCCTACAATGAGCAGTTCTTC
TRBV24-1	NA	TRBJ2-1	NA	CATSAPGSSTADEQFF	TGTGCCACCAGTGCCCCGGGATCCTCCACTGCAGATGAGCAGTTCTTC
TRBV7-7	NA	TRBJ2-5	few	CASSPRGQGETQYF	TGTGCCAGCAGCCCCCGGGGCCAGGGAGAGACCCAGTACTTC
TRBV9	TRBD2	TRBJ2-3	NA	CASSVRTRGAGVTDTQYF	TGTGCCAGCAGCGTAAGGACGAGAGGAGCGGGAGTCACAGATACGCAGTATTTT
TRBV29-1	NA	TRBJ2-7	few	CSVGYSFEQYF	TGCAGCGTTGGGTACAGTTTTGAGCAGTACTTC
TRBV28	TRBD1	TRBJ1-6	few	CASSSGGLDSPLHF	TGTGCCAGCAGCTCAGGGGGCCTTGATTCACCCCTCCACTTT
TRBV5-1	NA	TRBJ1-1	few	CASSFSQYLDTEAFF	TGCGCCAGCAGCTTCTCTCAGTATTTGGACACTGAAGCTTTCTTT
TRBV4-3	TRBD2	TRBJ2-1	few	CASSTHRGAGGQFF	TGCGCCAGCAGCACCCATCGGGGAGCGGGAGGGCAGTTCTTC
TRBV3-1	NA	TRBJ1-1	NA	CASSQYLGHLGEAFF	TGTGCCAGCAGCCAGTATCTCGGACATCTGGGTGAAGCTTTCTTT
TRBV12-3/TRBV12-4	TRBD1	TRBJ1-2	few	CASSSRGTGNYGYTF	TGTGCCAGCAGTTCTAGGGGGACAGGGAACTATGGCTACACCTTC
TRBV14	NA	TRBJ1-1	NA	CASSQLWRGSSMNTEAFF	TGTGCCAGCAGCCAGCTGTGGAGGGGGTCCTCCATGAACACTGAAGCTTTCTTT
TRBV29-1	TRBD2	TRBJ2-3	many	CSVEPSGRPDTQYF	TGCAGCGTTGAACCTAGCGGGAGGCCGGATACGCAGTATTTT
TRBV4-3	TRBD1	TRBJ2-3	NA	CASSQGTGQSTDTQYF	TGCGCCAGCAGCCAGGGAACGGGACAGAGCACAGATACGCAGTATTTT
TRBV11-3	NA	TRBJ2-1	many	CASSDTWDEQFF	TGTGCCAGCAGCGATACCTGGGATGAGCAGTTCTTC
TRBV18	TRBD1	TRBJ2-7	many	CASSPFGQGTYEQYF	TGTGCCAGCTCACCGTTCGGACAGGGGACCTACGAGCAGTACTTC
TRBV14	NA	TRBJ2-4	once	CASSQTKNIQYF	TGTGCCAGCAGCCAGACCAAAAACATTCAGTACTTC
TRBV2	NA	TRBJ1-5	few	CASMKGGNQPQHF	TGTGCCAGCATGAAGGGGGGCAATCAGCCCCAGCATTTT
TRBV12-3/TRBV12-4	NA	TRBJ1-6	many	CASRPQGGNSPLHF	TGTGCCAGCAGGCCACAGGGAGGTAATTCACCCCTCCACTTT
TRBV4-2	TRBD2	TRBJ2-3	many	CASSQFSGGRATDTQYF	TGTGCCAGCAGCCAATTTAGCGGGGGGCGAGCTACAGATACGCAGTATTTT